This TCR beta chain was sequenced during a study of blood T cells in healthy people across ages. This clonotype was picked up a small number of times. PCR was performed a second time for 7 to 11 cycles using a sample-barcoded 5' primer and a J-beta primer mix. Via MiXCR, TCRdb re-called the 5' RACE reads, giving one row per CDR3 protein. The table shows 1.5 million to 2 million distinct CDR3 sequences, with 34% occurring only once. What was sequenced was blood. The clonotype was recovered from a woman younger than 45 in good health.

This CDR3 is CATSSAQGVGQPQHF. The CDR3 bases are TGTGCCACCAGCAGTGCCCAGGGGGTCGGTCAGCCCCAGCATTTT. V usage is TRBV15 and J usage is TRBJ1-5, with 7 nucleotides matching TRBD1. Unmatched junction bases numbered 8, after V lost 3 bases and J lost 6 bases. Germline lookup yields CDR1 LNHNV and CDR2 YYDKDF (reference sequence). There are 15 residues in the CDR3.